This TCR beta chain came from a study of blood T cell repertoires in COVID-19. Across the study: Acute-phase and convalescent COVID-19 samples originated in the United States, Italy and Spain. PBMCs, B-cell-depleted T cells, or T cells were the source of the cDNA or gDNA that made up the material.

The Seattle patients joined while their infection was active and were tracked longitudinally afterward. The V segment lost 8 bases and the J segment 5 bases; nucleotides outside the gene matches: 11. The CDR3 is made up of 14 amino acids. Germline values: CDR1 SEHNR, CDR2 FQNEAQ (reference sequence). Original processing methods: It was from reference gene primer amplification that nucleated cell counts were estimated. Sequencing was performed with immunoSEQ multiplex PCR; in TCRdb, only in-frame clones are kept and a portion is missing. The V and J calls and the clone size are those of that table, but D and trimming were determined from the DNA. This sample has tens of thousands of clones, with 84% found just once.

This receptor was obtained from a man aged 60 to 69 with COVID-19, enrolled during active disease. The chain has TRBV7-9 and TRBJ2-5; 7 nucleotides agree with TRBD2. Sequencing was done on a sample of peripheral blood. The CDR3 DNA reads TGTGCCAGCGCCCAGAGTGGGGGGGAGGAGACCCAGTACTTC. Translated, it gives CASAQSGGEETQYF.